Each of the 27 T cell receptor beta chains below was sequenced from the same sample in a study of T cell changes during pregnancy in multiple sclerosis. Some clones are missing from TCRdb's copy, which holds only in-frame ones; the method was immunoSEQ multiplex PCR. Of approximately 73,000 clones in the sample, around 94% were seen once. This material consisted of CD4+ T cells from peripheral blood mononuclear cells, taken before pregnancy. The receptors derive from a female donor with multiple sclerosis, enrolled in a pregnancy study.

The V call is TRBV5-1, the J call TRBJ1-2, with D possibly TRBD1 on 6 matching bases. CDR1 SGHRS and CDR2 YFSETQ come from the germline V gene. This CDR3 comprises 13 residues. With 3 bases removed from V and 4 bases from J, the gap between germline ends came to 10 bases. The CDR3 DNA sequence: TGCGCCAGCAGCTCCGGACAGACCTATGGCTACACCTTC. This translates into CASSSGQTYGYTF.

The rearrangement joins TRBV5-1 to TRBJ2-5, with 12 bases matching TRBD2. Germline CDR1 SGHRS, CDR2 YFSETQ. The CDR3 totals 15 residues. With V trimmed by 5 bases and J by 5 bases, 7 bases remained unmatched. CDR3: CASSPTLAGGETQYF. The DNA for the CDR3 is TGCGCCAGCAGTCCGACACTAGCGGGGGGTGAGACCCAGTACTTC.

This chain uses TRBV5-8 with TRBJ2-1; D gene ambiguous. Trimming stripped 4 bases from V and 3 bases from J, with 14 bases between. The CDR3 runs to 15 residues. Germline V gives CDR1 SGHTS, CDR2 YDEGEE. CDR3 nucleotides: TGTGCCAGCAGCCCGCTGGGCCTCTACTACAATGAGCAGTTCTTC. Translated, it gives CASSPLGLYYNEQFF.

The rearrangement links TRBV28 to TRBJ2-7; TRBD2 matches at 14 bases. The CDR3 has 20 residues. Germline CDR1 and CDR2: MDHEN and SYDVKM. Trimming removed 3 bases from V and 1 base from J; junction bases left unmatched: 14. The CDR3 coding sequence is TGTGCCAGCAGTTTCCGGCAGGGGACTAGCGGGAGAGGGGCTTCCTACGAGCAGTACTTC. It specifies CASSFRQGTSGRGASYEQYF.

The chain employs TRBV5-4 and TRBJ1-1; 11 bases align to TRBD1. Unmatched junction bases numbered 3, after V lost 2 bases and J lost 3 bases. The CDR3 extends over 15 amino acids. Per the germline V gene, CDR1 is SGHNT and CDR2 is YYREEE (reference sequence). The CDR3 coding sequence is TGTGCCAGCAGCTTTCCGGACAGGGGGCACACTGAAGCTTTCTTT. It codes for CASSFPDRGHTEAFF.

The chain links TRBV19 to TRBJ1-5; D perhaps matches TRBD1 (5 bases). V was trimmed by 1 base and J by 1 base, leaving 11 bases between them. The CDR3 totals 16 residues. Germline V gives CDR1 LNHDA, CDR2 SQIVND (reference sequence). The CDR3 coding sequence is TGTGCCAGTAGTATAGTAACGAGACAGAGCAATCAGCCCCAGCATTTT. Protein product: CASSIVTRQSNQPQHF.

This rearrangement joins TRBV27 to TRBJ2-1; D might be TRBD1 (7 bases). The CDR3 consists of 18 residues. With 1 base removed from V and 4 bases from J, the gap between germline ends came to 20 bases. Germline lookup yields CDR1 MNHEY and CDR2 SMNVEV (reference sequence). CDR3 DNA: TGTGCCAGCAGTTTATGGAGGGGGCCCCGTTCCTTTTACAATGAGCAGTTCTTC. Its protein is CASSLWRGPRSFYNEQFF.

V gene TRBV28 combines with J gene TRBJ1-3; 10 nucleotides align to TRBD1. The CDR3 loop spans 16 amino acids. Germline CDR1 reads MDHEN; CDR2 reads SYDVKM. The V gene end was trimmed by 4 bases and the J gene end by 5 bases; junction bases not matched to a gene: 8. The CDR3 reads CASSSSTGGSRNTIYF. The CDR3 DNA follows: TGTGCCAGCAGTTCGTCGACAGGGGGCTCGAGAAACACCATATATTTT.

The rearrangement uses TRBV30 and TRBJ1-6; 7 bases are shared with TRBD1. V trimming: 3 bases; J trimming: 0 bases; junction bases outside the gene matches: 5. Germline CDR1 reads GTSNPN; CDR2 reads SVGIG (reference sequence). CDR3 length: 16 amino acids. The CDR3 reads CAWRPGGFSYNSPLHF. CDR3 DNA sequence: TGTGCCTGGAGACCAGGGGGGTTCTCCTATAATTCACCCCTCCACTTT.

This chain links TRBV19 with TRBJ1-4, with D tentatively TRBD1 (5 bases). Germline CDR1 LNHDA, CDR2 SQIVND (reference sequence). This CDR3 region has 15 residues. V was pared by 3 bases and J by 2 bases, with 10 bases between. The DNA of the CDR3 is TGTGCCAGTAGTATTACAGGCGATACTAATGAAAAACTGTTTTTT. Its translation: CASSITGDTNEKLFF.

The rearrangement uses TRBV7-9 and TRBJ2-5, with D perhaps matching TRBD2 (6 bases). Germline loops: CDR1 SEHNR, CDR2 FQNEAQ (reference sequence). The CDR3 is 17 residues long. V shed 4 bases and J shed 2 bases, with 20 bases lying between them. The CDR3 nucleotides are TGTGCCAGCAGCTCGGGGTGGTCCGGGGGATGGCAAGAGACCCAGTACTTC. Amino acid sequence: CASSSGWSGGWQETQYF.

The chain carries TRBV5-1 and TRBJ2-5; D uncertain. V dropped 0 bases and J dropped 6 bases, with 9 bases sitting between them. The CDR3 runs to 13 residues. The V gene's germline CDR1 is SGHRS and CDR2 YFSETQ. This chain's CDR3 is CASSLELKKTQYF. CDR3 nucleotide sequence: TGCGCCAGCAGCTTGGAGCTCAAAAAGACCCAGTACTTC.

CDR3: CASSLNGGRSGNTIYF. As DNA, the CDR3 is TGTGCCAGCAGCTTGAACGGGGGTAGATCTGGAAACACCATATATTTT. The chain links TRBV5-4 to TRBJ1-3; D is possibly TRBD1 (5 bases). Germline V CDR1 and CDR2: SGHNT, YYREEE (reference sequence). The V end was cut by 1 base, the J end by 1 base, with 12 bases between. The CDR3 totals 16 residues.

The rearrangement joins TRBV6-1 to TRBJ1-2, with TRBD1 as a possible D gene (6 bases). Trimming took 3 bases from V and 2 from J, leaving 13 bases between them. The CDR3 runs 15 residues. Germline V lookup: CDR1 MNHNS, CDR2 SASEGT. The CDR3 loop is CASSDTTGFNYGYTF. The CDR3 region has the DNA TGTGCCAGCAGTGATACGACAGGATTCAACTATGGCTACACCTTC.

The gene calls are TRBV9 and TRBJ2-7; D possibly corresponds to TRBD2 (7 bases). V shed 8 bases and J shed 5 bases, with 23 bases lying between them. The CDR3 loop spans 15 amino acids. Germline CDR1 and CDR2: SGDLS and YYNGEE. CDR3 sequence: CARTGRASGINEQYF. Here the CDR3 DNA reads TGTGCCAGGACAGGAAGAGCCAGCGGGATCAACGAGCAGTACTTC.

The chain joins TRBV5-1 to TRBJ1-1; 8 bases align to TRBD1. The germline V gene encodes CDR1 SGHRS and CDR2 YFSETQ. V shed 3 bases, J shed 1 base, and the junction held 2 bases outside the gene matches. CDR3 length: 14 amino acids. Written as DNA, the CDR3 is TGCGCCAGCAGCTCCGGGACAGGGAACACTGAAGCTTTCTTT. This encodes CASSSGTGNTEAFF.

The chain links TRBV18 to TRBJ1-5; a weak D match, TRBD1 (5 bases). This CDR3 has 14 amino acids. V shed 6 bases and J shed 3 bases, with 12 bases lying between them. Per germline, CDR1 KGHSH and CDR2 LQKENI. The CDR3 spells CASSSDRSNQPQHF. The CDR3 coding sequence is TGTGCCAGCTCGAGCGACAGATCCAATCAGCCCCAGCATTTT. The whole variable domain, remainder taken from reference TRBV18 and TRBJ1-5, is NAGVMQNPRHLVRRRGQEARLRCSPMKGHSHVYWYRQLPEEGLKFMVYLQKENIIDESGMPKERFSAEFPKEGPSILRIQQVVRGDSAAYFCASSSDRSNQPQHFGDGTRLSIL.

The genes are TRBV13 and TRBJ2-7, with 7 bases lining up with TRBD1. J gave up 5 bases and V 7 bases, and 17 bases lay outside the gene matches. CDR1 and CDR2 from the germline V gene are PRHDT and FYEKMQ (reference sequence). The CDR3 covers 16 residues. CDR3 in amino acids: CASKSQVQGPSDEQYF. CDR3 DNA sequence: TGTGCCAGCAAGTCGCAAGTACAGGGGCCGAGCGACGAGCAGTACTTC. Complete variable domain (other parts from reference TRBV13 and TRBJ2-7): AAGVIQSPRHLIKEKRETATLKCYPIPRHDTVYWYQQGPGQDPQFLISFYEKMQSDKGSIPDRFSAQQFSDYHSELNMSSLELGDSALYFCASKSQVQGPSDEQYFGPGTRLTVT.

The V and J genes are TRBV6-1 and TRBJ2-7, with D maybe TRBD1 (6 bases). The CDR3 covers 16 residues. V shed 1 base and J shed 2 bases, with 15 bases lying between them. Germline loops: CDR1 MNHNS, CDR2 SASEGT. CDR3: CASSEGMAGAPYEQYF. CDR3 nucleotide sequence: TGTGCCAGCAGTGAAGGGATGGCAGGGGCCCCCTACGAGCAGTACTTC.

This rearrangement joins TRBV30 to TRBJ2-1; D is perhaps TRBD1 (5 bases). The CDR3 has 13 amino acids. Trimming pared 5 bases from V and 6 bases from J, leaving 14 bases between. Germline V gene sequence: CDR1 GTSNPN, CDR2 SVGIG (reference sequence). This chain's CDR3 is CAWASQTVNEQFF. The CDR3 bases are TGTGCCTGGGCCTCCCAGACAGTCAATGAGCAGTTCTTC.

This chain joins TRBV27 and TRBJ2-7; 8 nucleotides align to TRBD1. Germline assignment: CDR1 MNHEY and CDR2 SMNVEV (reference sequence). The V gene end was trimmed by 5 bases and the J gene end by 6 bases; junction bases not matched to a gene: 6. CDR3 length: 13 residues. Here the CDR3 reads CASSVDRAGEQYF. CDR3 DNA sequence: TGTGCCAGCAGTGTGGACAGGGCCGGCGAGCAGTACTTC.

The chain employs TRBV13 and TRBJ2-2, with 13 positions matching TRBD2. The CDR3 consists of 18 residues. The germline CDR1 and CDR2 sequences are PRHDT and FYEKMQ (reference sequence). J gave up 5 bases and V 5 bases, and 11 bases lay outside the gene matches. CDR3 sequence: CASSTRTSGGLGTGELFF. As DNA, the CDR3 is TGTGCCAGCAGCACCCGGACTAGCGGGGGCCTGGGTACCGGGGAGCTGTTTTTT.

This chain links TRBV7-2 with TRBJ2-3; 9 positions agree with TRBD2. CDR1 and CDR2 from the germline V gene are SGHTA and FQGNSA. The CDR3 loop spans 16 amino acids. V was pared by 1 base and J by 6 bases, with 8 bases of the junction left unmatched. CDR3 sequence: CASSLVAGGLGDTQYF. CDR3 DNA sequence: TGTGCCAGCAGCTTAGTCGCGGGGGGGCTAGGGGATACGCAGTATTTT.

V usage is TRBV30 and J usage is TRBJ2-5; TRBD2 aligns across 7 bases. CDR1 is GTSNPN and CDR2 is SVGIG in the germline V gene (reference sequence). The V segment lost 3 bases and the J segment 2 bases; nucleotides outside the gene matches: 3. The CDR3 sequence is 13 residues long. CDR3: CAWSGGWQETQYF. The CDR3 DNA sequence: TGTGCCTGGAGCGGGGGGTGGCAAGAGACCCAGTACTTC.

The genes are TRBV7-2 and TRBJ2-3, with 12 bases that match TRBD2. CDR1 SGHTA and CDR2 FQGNSA come from the germline V gene. V was clipped by 5 bases and J by 5 bases; unmatched bases: 11. There are 17 residues in the CDR3. The CDR3 sequence: CASSVRLAGAGGDTQYF. Here the CDR3 DNA reads TGTGCCAGCAGCGTCCGACTAGCGGGAGCCGGAGGAGATACGCAGTATTTT.

CDR3 nucleotide sequence: TGTGCCAGCAGCTTGGACCTAGCACACTCGAATCAGCCCCAGCATTTT. It codes for CASSLDLAHSNQPQHF. The chain has TRBV5-5 and TRBJ1-5; D not resolved. The ends were cut back, 0 bases at V and 4 bases at J, with 14 bases in the middle. The CDR3 consists of 16 residues. From germline, CDR1 is SGHKS and CDR2 YYEKEE (reference sequence).

The gene calls are TRBV19 and TRBJ2-7, with 7 bases matching TRBD1. V lost 7 bases, J lost 4 bases, and 7 bases stayed unmatched. Germline values: CDR1 LNHDA, CDR2 SQIVND (reference sequence). This CDR3 contains 13 residues. CDR3 loop: CASKGRGTYEQYF. The CDR3 DNA is TGTGCCAGTAAGGGCAGGGGGACATACGAGCAGTACTTC.